Sequencing of this TCR beta chain was carried out in a study of PD-1 blockade in classical Hodgkin lymphoma (dated by TCRdb to 2020 to 2022). For the study in its entirety: Nivolumab dosing was 3 mg/kg intravenously every 2 weeks, continuing until either disease progression or unacceptable toxicity. The study used TCR beta sequencing and CyTOF to define a peripheral blood immune signature of response to PD-1 blockade in classical Hodgkin lymphoma. Paper-wide results and their limitations: Newly diagnosed patients were reported to have lower baseline TCR diversity than healthy donors, and relapsed/refractory patients were reported to have lower baseline TCR diversity still. Trial patients achieving complete response had baseline diversity similar to newly diagnosed patients, whereas partial responders and progressors had significantly lower diversity. Lower diversity was seen in patients whose nivolumab began less than 1 year after ASCT, and these patients were left out of later analyses so that immune reconstitution would not confound the results. The study was limited to a single clinical trial cohort, and causes of repertoire differences, possibly disease activity or prior therapy, remained undefined. CD4+ but not CD8+ TCR diversity rose significantly by C4D1 (p=0.0027 vs p=0.16), most apparent in complete responders (p=0.02).

This specimen's time point label, per the study, means: cycle 2 day 1 (C2D1) of nivolumab. Every trial patient had relapsed following autologous stem cell transplantation, and prior brentuximab vedotin exposure was what differed among cohorts A, B and C. A total of roughly 60 patients with relapsed/refractory classical Hodgkin lymphoma made up the trial cohort, and each patient's best overall response was complete response, partial response or progressive disease. In the multi-cohort phase II CheckMate 205 trial, trial patients received single-agent nivolumab. An independent review committee assessed best overall response using the 2007 International Working Group response criteria. PBMCs from the trial were collected at three points: immediately before nivolumab initiation (C1D1), and during therapy at cycle 2 day 1 and cycle 4 day 1. Peripheral blood was collected in 8 mL Vacutainer Cell Preparation Tubes, from which PBMCs were isolated by centrifugation and then cryopreserved.

Remarks on this clone: Its binding antigen is unknown. There are no base qualities to consult, and no much larger clone falls within one base.

The Qiagen DNeasy kit was used to extract genomic DNA both from unsorted PBMCs and from the negatively selected CD4+ and CD8+ fractions. TCR beta CDR3 regions were amplified by immunoSEQ multiplex PCR using primers annealing to V and J segments. A synthetic immune receptor repertoire was used to minimize amplification bias, and any residual bias was removed computationally once sequencing was done. Under the source paper's analysis protocol: Custom Python scripts were used to quantify repertoire diversity as the Shannon entropy index. The unsorted, CD4+ and CD8+ repertoires were each analyzed separately, with the exception of combined analyses, where CD4+ and CD8+ sequences were merged in silico. A clone counted as expanded when the clone's frequency after treatment rose at least 2-fold relative to C1D1, and clones undetected at baseline were given a pseudocount of 0.5. Singleton clones were defined as clones with 0 or 1 copy at C1D1, and non-singleton clones were defined as clones with 2 or more copies. Clones expanded in unsorted samples were assigned a CD4+, CD8+ or unknown annotation through matching of protein sequences in sorted samples from the same patient. Wilcoxon tests on paired samples were used to test changes in diversity from C1D1 to C4D1. TCRdb took over this immuneACCESS table, retaining in-frame rearrangements with V and J assigned. Such tables are incomplete; in checked studies, under half of the missing clones stem from an unresolved V gene, and the remainder is unexplained. That table gives V, J and clone size, and the DNA gave D and trimming. The sample contains 28,000 or so clones, roughly 65% of them found a single time. The top ten clonotypes cover about 12% of the sample.

CDR1 and CDR2 are drawn from the germline V gene (reference sequence): SSHAT, FNYEAQ. V and J are trimmed by 5 bases and 4 bases, and the gene matches miss 4 bases of the junction. The CDR3 contains 16 residues, cysteine and phenylalanine counted. Only CDR3 DNA remains: 48 bases, in frame from the first base. The chain uses TRBV7-7 and TRBJ2-2, with 13 middle bases fitting TRBD2. The sequencing here drew on peripheral blood mononuclear cells (PBMCs), taken before the second cycle of nivolumab. This TCR was sampled from a human donor with classical Hodgkin lymphoma. The sequenced DNA: TGTGCCAGCAGCCCACTAGCGGGGGGGCCCACCGGGGAGCTGTTTTTT. This sequence encodes CASSPLAGGPTGELFF.